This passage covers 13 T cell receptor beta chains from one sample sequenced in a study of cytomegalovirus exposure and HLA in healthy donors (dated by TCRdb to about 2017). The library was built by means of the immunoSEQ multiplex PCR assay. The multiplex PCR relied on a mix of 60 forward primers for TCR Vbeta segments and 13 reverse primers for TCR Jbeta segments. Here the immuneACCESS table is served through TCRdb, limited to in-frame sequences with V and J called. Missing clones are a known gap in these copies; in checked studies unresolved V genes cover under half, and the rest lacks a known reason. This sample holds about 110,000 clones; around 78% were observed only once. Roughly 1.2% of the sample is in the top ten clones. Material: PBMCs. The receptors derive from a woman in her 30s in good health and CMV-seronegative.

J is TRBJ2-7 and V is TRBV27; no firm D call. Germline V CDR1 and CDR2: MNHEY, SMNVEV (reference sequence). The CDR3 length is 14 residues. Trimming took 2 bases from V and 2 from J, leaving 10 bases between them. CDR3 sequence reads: CASSLNLGPYEQYF. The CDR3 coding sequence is TGTGCCAGCAGTTTAAATCTTGGCCCCTACGAGCAGTACTTC.

CDR3 sequence reads: CASSGSWVRDNTDTQYF. The CDR3 nucleotides are TGTGCCAGCAGCGGCTCCTGGGTCCGAGACAACACAGATACGCAGTATTTT. V usage is TRBV2 and J usage is TRBJ2-3; D remains ambiguous. Germline loops: CDR1 SNHLY, CDR2 FYNNEI. The CDR3 is made up of 17 amino acids. Trimming left V 6 bases short and J 2 bases short, with 21 bases between.

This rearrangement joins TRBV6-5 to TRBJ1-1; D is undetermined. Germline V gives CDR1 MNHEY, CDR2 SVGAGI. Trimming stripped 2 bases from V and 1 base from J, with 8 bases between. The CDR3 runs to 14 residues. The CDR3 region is CASSYQEGNTEAFF. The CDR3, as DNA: TGTGCCAGCAGTTACCAAGAGGGGAACACTGAAGCTTTCTTT.

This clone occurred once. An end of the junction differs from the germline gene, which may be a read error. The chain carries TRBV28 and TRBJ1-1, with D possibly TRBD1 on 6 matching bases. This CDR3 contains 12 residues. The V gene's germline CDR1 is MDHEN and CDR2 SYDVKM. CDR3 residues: CASSTTRGGQAF. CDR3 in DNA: TGTGCCAGCAGTACAACCCGGGGGGGCCAAGCTTTT.

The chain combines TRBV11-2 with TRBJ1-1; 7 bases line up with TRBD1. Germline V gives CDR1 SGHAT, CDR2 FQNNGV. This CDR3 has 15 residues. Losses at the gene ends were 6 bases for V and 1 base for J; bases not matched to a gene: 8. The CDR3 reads CASRSPGQRNTEAFF. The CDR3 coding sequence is TGTGCCAGCAGGTCACCGGGACAGAGGAACACTGAAGCTTTCTTT.

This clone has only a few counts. CDR3 coding DNA: TGCAGCGTTCTTCCCGGGACTAGCTCCTACGAGCAGTACTTC. Translation: CSVLPGTSSYEQYF. The chain combines TRBV29-1 with TRBJ2-7; 8 bases align to TRBD2. Trimming took 5 bases from V and 0 from J; bases not matched to a gene: 6. CDR1 and CDR2 from the germline V gene are SQVTM and ANQGSEA. This CDR3 has 14 residues.

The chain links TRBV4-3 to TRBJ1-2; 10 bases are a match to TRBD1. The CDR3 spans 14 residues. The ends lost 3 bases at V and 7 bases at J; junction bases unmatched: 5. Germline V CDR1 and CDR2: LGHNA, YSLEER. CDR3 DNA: TGCGCCAGCAGCCAGGACAGGGGGGTAGGTGGCTACACCTTC. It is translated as CASSQDRGVGGYTF.

CDR3 in amino acids: CATRPVGNQPQHF. The CDR3 nucleotides are TGTGCCACTAGGCCGGTCGGCAATCAGCCCCAGCATTTT. The chain combines TRBV19 with TRBJ1-5; D unresolved. Germline values: CDR1 LNHDA, CDR2 SQIVND (reference sequence). This CDR3 contains 13 residues. V was pared by 10 bases and J by 2 bases, with 12 bases between.

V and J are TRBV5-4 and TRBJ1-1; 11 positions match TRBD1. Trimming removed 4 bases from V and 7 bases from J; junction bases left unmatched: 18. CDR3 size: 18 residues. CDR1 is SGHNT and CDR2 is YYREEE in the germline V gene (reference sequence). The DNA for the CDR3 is TGTGCCAGCAGCATGACTGGACAGGGGGCTGGGAGCCGTCGTGAAGCTTTCTTT. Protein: CASSMTGQGAGSRREAFF.

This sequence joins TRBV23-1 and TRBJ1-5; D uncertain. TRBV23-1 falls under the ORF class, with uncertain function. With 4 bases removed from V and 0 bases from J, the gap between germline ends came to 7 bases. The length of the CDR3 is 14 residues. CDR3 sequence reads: CASSLQYSNQPQHF. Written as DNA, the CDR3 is TGCGCCAGCAGTCTTCAGTATAGCAATCAGCCCCAGCATTTT.

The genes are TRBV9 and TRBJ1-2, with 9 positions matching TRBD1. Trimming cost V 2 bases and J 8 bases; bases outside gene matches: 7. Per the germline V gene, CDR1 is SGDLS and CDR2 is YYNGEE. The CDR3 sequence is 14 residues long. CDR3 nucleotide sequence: TGTGCCAGCAGCGTTGGGGACAGGGCTAACGGCTACACCTTC. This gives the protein CASSVGDRANGYTF.

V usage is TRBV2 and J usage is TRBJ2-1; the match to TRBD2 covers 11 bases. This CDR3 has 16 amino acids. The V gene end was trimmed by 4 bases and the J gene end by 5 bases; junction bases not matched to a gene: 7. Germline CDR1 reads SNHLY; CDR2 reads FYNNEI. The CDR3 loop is CASSGPAGLADNEQFF. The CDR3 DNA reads TGTGCCAGCAGTGGCCCAGCGGGACTAGCGGACAATGAGCAGTTCTTC.

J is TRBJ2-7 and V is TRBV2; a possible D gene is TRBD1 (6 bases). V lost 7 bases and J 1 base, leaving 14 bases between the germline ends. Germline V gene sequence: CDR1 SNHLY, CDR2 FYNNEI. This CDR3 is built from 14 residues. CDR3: CASNRAAPSYEQYF. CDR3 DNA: TGTGCCAGCAACAGGGCGGCCCCTTCCTACGAGCAGTACTTC. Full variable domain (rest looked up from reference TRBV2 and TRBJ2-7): EPEVTQTPSHQVTQMGQEVILRCVPISNHLYFYWYRQILGQKVEFLVSFYNNEISEKSEIFDDQFSVERPDGSNFTLKIRSTKLEDSAMYFCASNRAAPSYEQYFGPGTRLTVT.